Reported below is one T cell receptor (beta chain). Its antigen is not known. Cells designated naive CD8 were CD45RO-negative and were positively selected for CCR7, with terminally differentiated effector memory CD45RA+ cells excluded. Replicate sorted-subset PCRs were loaded with 150 to 250 ng DNA, roughly 33,000 T cell genomes. This table comes from immunoSEQ multiplex PCR, and its TCRdb copy is limited to in-frame clones, with some not included. The sample yields approximately 2,200,000 clones, 85% to 95% seen once. CDR3 size: 15 residues. Germline assignment: CDR1 MNHEY and CDR2 SMNVEV (reference sequence). V shed 8 bases and J 6 bases; nucleotides not matched to a gene: 8. The sample comes from a study of shared clonotypes between healthy human individuals. Study context: Plates per donor: three CD4 naive, three CD4 memory, two CD8 naive, one CD8 memory. Findings and caveats of the study: Only a few donors were included, so the genetic and exposure-history diversity represented was limited. Clonotype sharing across donors was expected to vary with sequencing depth.

This receptor was identified in a young man in good health. Some clones in this sample may be carry-over from other donors' samples. What was sequenced was naive CD8+ T cells from PBMCs. This chain connects TRBV27 to TRBJ2-3; 13 positions agree with TRBD2. The CDR3 DNA reads as TGTGCCAGCGCTAATCCGGGACTAGCGGGGGATACGCAGTATTTT. Protein: CASANPGLAGDTQYF.